What follows describes a single TCR beta chain. Its cognate antigen has yet to be identified. The input lacks base qualities; no much larger clone sits a single base away. From cysteine to phenylalanine, the CDR3 is 13 amino acids long. Only the CDR3 part of the read is kept: 39 bases, read in frame from the first base. CDR1 and CDR2 are read off the germline V gene (reference sequence) as SGHNT and YYREEE. Trimming at the junction amounts to 4 bases on V and 3 bases on J, and the germline ends lie 11 bases apart. Participants in the prospective study were aged roughly 18 to 100 years, lived in 20 to 25 United States geographic areas, and enrolled through a virtual design. To assign participants to cohorts, the prospective study relied on clinical history that participants themselves reported in a screening survey and a study questionnaire. ImmuneRACE Cohort 3 recovered participants were defined by two consecutive negative NP/OP PCR tests, healthcare professional clearance, or symptom resolution. In the prospective study, mobile phlebotomists collected whole blood, serum and a nasopharyngeal or oropharyngeal swab from each participant. Over a roughly two-month period, participants in the prospective study had the option of providing additional blood draws and questionnaires. Before DNA extraction, prospective study blood samples were shipped either frozen or at room temperature.

These data are taken from a study of blood T cell repertoires in COVID-19 (dated by TCRdb to about 2020). The study in broad terms: Samples covering the acute and convalescent phases of COVID-19 were provided by collaborators in the United States, Italy and Spain. The material from the prospective study consisted of cDNA or gDNA derived from T cells, B-cell-depleted T cells, or PBMCs. Deeply sampled blood TCRbeta repertoires from subjects exposed to, actively infected with, or recovered from COVID-19 were included in the dataset. The repertoires were released in a freely available public database intended as a resource for research on the immune response to SARS-CoV-2. The samples were drawn from two sources: the first 160 participants of the ongoing ImmuneRACE study, and 950 to 1,500 subjects contributed by 6 global collaborators. Nearly every sample came with metadata listing a de-identified subject ID, COVID-19 status, age in years and sex. HLA class I and class II types, where available, came from metadata supplied by the sample provider rather than from assay-based typing.

The full study reports these points: The quantity of clinical and demographic metadata differed by source and by participant and was supplied without curation.

TCRbeta CDR3 regions were amplified from genomic DNA by means of the immunoSEQ Assay, a bias-controlled multiplex PCR. In the original analysis: The number of nucleated cells in each sample was estimated from the amplification of reference gene primers within the assay. To quantify the absolute abundance of each unique TCRbeta CDR3 rearrangement, sequence reads were collapsed and filtered. For each sample, productive Simpson clonality was calculated as the square root of Simpson's diversity index across productive rearrangements. The source is immuneACCESS, and TCRdb retained only in-frame sequences with V and J called. Part of the clones is not carried over; for the studies checked, unresolved V genes explain less than half of this, and the remainder is unexplained. V, J and clone size are taken as reported in that table, and D and trimming were inferred from the DNA itself. The sample table shows 130,000 or so clones, and 84% are seen once. The ten largest clones represent about 4% of the sample.

This TCR came from a woman younger than 45 who had recovered from COVID-19. The sequencing sample was made of PBMCs or T cells enriched from blood (not recorded which). The chain uses TRBV5-4 and TRBJ2-7, with a weak D call of TRBD1 (6 bases match). CDR3 region: CASSQDRYYEQYF. Here is the DNA: TGTGCCAGCAGCCAAGACAGGTACTACGAGCAGTACTTC.